Below, 5 T cell receptor beta chains from the same sample are listed, as sequenced in a study of OX40 agonist ivuxolimab in advanced cancers. The assay was immunoSEQ multiplex PCR, and TCRdb's table has in-frame clones only and misses some. The table lists tens of thousands of clones, 85% to 90% of them singletons. This specimen was CD4+ or CD8+ T cells sorted from blood, taken in a trial of the OX40 agonist ivuxolimab. The receptors derive from an adult with an advanced solid tumor such as melanoma, head and neck, liver or kidney cancer.

This chain joins TRBV2 and TRBJ2-2, with TRBD1 matching 7 bases. V shed 7 bases, J shed 7 bases, and the junction held 15 bases outside the gene matches. The CDR3 extends over 16 amino acids. Per germline, CDR1 SNHLY and CDR2 FYNNEI. CDR3 in amino acids: CASNSRAQGQGGELFF. As DNA, the CDR3 is TGTGCCAGCAACAGCAGGGCACAGGGGCAGGGCGGGGAGCTGTTTTTT.

The chain recombines TRBV28 with TRBJ2-5; D unresolved. V was shortened by 2 bases and J by 2 bases, with 6 bases between the two germline ends. The CDR3 totals 13 residues. Germline CDR1 and CDR2: MDHEN and SYDVKM. The CDR3 DNA sequence: TGTGCCAGCAGTTTAAGTAAACAAGAGACCCAGTACTTC. This translates into CASSLSKQETQYF.

The chain employs TRBV5-1 and TRBJ1-1; 7 bases align to TRBD1. This CDR3 contains 15 residues. Germline values: CDR1 SGHRS, CDR2 YFSETQ. Trimming at V came to 0 bases and at J to 1 base, leaving 3 bases not matched to a gene. The chain's CDR3 is CASSLADRENTEAFF. As DNA, the CDR3 is TGCGCCAGCAGCTTGGCAGACAGGGAGAACACTGAAGCTTTCTTT.

The V and J genes are TRBV6-1 and TRBJ1-5; possibly TRBD1 for D (6 bases). The CDR3 covers 15 residues. Trimming pared 5 bases from V and 6 bases from J, leaving 17 bases between. Germline CDR1 and CDR2: MNHNS and SASEGT. The CDR3 nucleotides read TGTGCCAGCAGTCTTATGCCGGGGGGCGGTCAGCCCCAGCATTTT. Protein product: CASSLMPGGGQPQHF.

The V call is TRBV19, the J call TRBJ1-4; perhaps TRBD1 as D (5 bases). CDR3 length: 14 residues. The V gene's germline CDR1 is LNHDA and CDR2 SQIVND (reference sequence). Trimming stripped 5 bases from V and 2 bases from J, with 9 bases between. The CDR3: CASSRDSTNEKLFF. The CDR3 DNA reads as TGTGCCAGTAGTCGTGACAGCACTAATGAAAAACTGTTTTTT.